This T cell receptor beta chain was recorded in a study of post-analysis software for immune sequencing data. With regard to this clonotype: Its antigen remains unknown.

Unique molecular identifiers were built into the TCR beta cDNA libraries. TCRdb re-derived calls from the PCR reads in MiXCR, one entry per CDR3 protein. The table records 180,000 or so distinct CDR3 sequences, 29% of them present only once. Per germline, CDR1 SGHTA and CDR2 FQGNSA. V shed 7 bases and J shed 5 bases, with 17 bases lying between them. The CDR3 has 14 residues. Regarding the study as a whole: TRBV5-6, TRBV5-1 and TRBV20-1 were among 4 or 5 TRBV segments more frequent in patients than controls.

Sequenced: blood. The receptor was derived from a girl aged 2-17 years with multiple sclerosis. The chain links TRBV7-2 to TRBJ1-1; D is uncertain. CDR3 sequence: CASTQGLGRTEAFF. CDR3 in DNA: TGTGCCAGCACCCAAGGACTGGGTCGTACTGAAGCTTTCTTT.